These 25 T cell receptor beta chains were sequenced from one sample in a study of read filtering for tumor transcriptome and immune sequencing. From roughly 390 ng of RNA, a library with molecular barcoded alpha/delta and beta/gamma adaptors was made. Each CDR3 protein is one row after TCRdb ran MiXCR on the reads. Among around 140,000 distinct CDR3 sequences listed, less than 15% were seen once. The specimen was a population of CD138-negative cells sorted from bone marrow. Receptors were obtained from a donor at least 40 years old with multiple myeloma.

This clonotype was observed at least ten times. V usage is TRBV18 and J usage is TRBJ1-5; no clear D gene. The germline V gene has CDR1 KGHSH and CDR2 LQKENI. The CDR3 is 13 residues long. V lost 1 base and J 5 bases, leaving 6 bases between the germline ends. The DNA of the CDR3 is TGTGCCAGCTCACCACAATGGGATCAGCCCCAGCATTTT. It codes for CASSPQWDQPQHF.

There are many counts of this clonotype. The rearrangement joins TRBV19 to TRBJ2-7, with a weak D call TRBD1 (6 bases). This CDR3 spans 13 amino acids. Germline CDR1 is LNHDA and CDR2 is SQIVND (reference sequence). V shed 4 bases and J shed 6 bases, with 13 bases lying between them. CDR3 coding DNA: TGTGCCAGTAGTAGGTCACAGGGAAGCGAGCAGTACTTC. This sequence encodes CASSRSQGSEQYF.

Turning to this clonotype: A much larger clone differs by one base, so this may be a read error. J is TRBJ2-1 and V is TRBV5-1; 7 positions match TRBD1. The CDR3 spans 17 residues. Germline V gives CDR1 SGHRS, CDR2 YFSETQ. The CDR3 bases are TGCGCCGGCAGCTTGCGGACAGGAGCTAGCTCCTACAATGAGCAGTTCTTC. Encoded protein: CAGSLRTGASSYNEQFF. The full variable domain, with the rest looked up from reference TRBV5-1 and TRBJ2-1, is KAGVTQTPRYLIKTRGQQVTLSCSPISGHRSVSWYQQTPGQGLQFLFEYFSETQRNKGNFPGRFSGRQFSNSRSEMNVSTLELGDSALYLCAGSLRTGASSYNEQFFGPGTRLTVL.

On this clonotype: Because the CDR3 is missing its conserved closing phenylalanine or tryptophan, this is likely a read error. The DNA is omitted, as the CDR3 cannot be located on it reliably, and the CDR3 follows TCRdb's listing. This chain connects TRBV9 to TRBJ2-1. Germline assignment: CDR1 SGDLS and CDR2 YYNGEE. From its first to its last residue, the CDR3 has 15 amino acids. CDR3 residues: CASSRTYDFYNEQLY.

Only a few counts were recorded for this clonotype. The V call is TRBV14, the J call TRBJ2-7; D possibly corresponds to TRBD2 (5 bases). V lost 2 bases and J lost 11, with 13 bases in between. This CDR3 has 12 amino acids. Germline V gene data show CDR1 as SGHDN and CDR2 as FVKESK. As DNA, the CDR3 is TGTGCCAGCAGCCAAACACGAGGGAAGGAGTACTTC. Translation: CASSQTRGKEYF. Together with reference TRBV14 and TRBJ2-7, the CDR3 gives the full variable domain: EAGVTQFPSHSVIEKGQTVTLRCDPISGHDNLYWYRRVMGKEIKFLLHFVKESKQDESGMPNNRFLAERTGGTYSTLKVQPAELEDSGVYFCASSQTRGKEYFGPGTRLTVT.

This clonotype was counted many times. The chain uses TRBV3-1 and TRBJ2-3; D is unclear. This CDR3 comprises 14 residues. Germline loops: CDR1 LGHDT, CDR2 YNNKEL (reference sequence). The V gene lost 1 base and the J gene lost 3 bases, with 8 bases spanning the gap. The CDR3 nucleotides are TGTGCCAGCAGCCAAGTTTACGGAACAGATACGCAGTATTTT. It is translated as CASSQVYGTDTQYF.

This clonotype was picked up many times. The gene calls are TRBV11-1 and TRBJ1-1; TRBD1 matches at 7 bases. Germline V gives CDR1 SGHAT, CDR2 FQDESV (reference sequence). The CDR3 extends over 15 amino acids. V trimming: 5 bases; J trimming: 2 bases; junction bases outside the gene matches: 8. DNA of the CDR3: TGTGCCAGCAGCCTACCGACAGGGCCCAACACTGAAGCTTTCTTT. It yields the protein CASSLPTGPNTEAFF.

In this sample, this clonotype turned up many times. One end of the junction varies from germline; a read error may be responsible. The chain employs TRBV3-1 and TRBJ2-7; D not resolved. Per germline, CDR1 LGHDT and CDR2 YNNKEL (reference sequence). This CDR3 comprises 15 residues. CDR3 residues: CASSPLWGSSNEQYF. CDR3 coding DNA: TGTGCCAGCAGCCCACTTTGGGGATCCTCCAACGAGCAGTACTTC.

In regard to this clonotype: The junction departs from germline at one end; a sequencing error may be responsible. The chain employs TRBV18 and TRBJ2-3, with D possibly TRBD2 on 5 matching bases. Germline V gives CDR1 KGHSH, CDR2 LQKENI. The length of the CDR3 is 20 residues. As DNA, the CDR3 is TGTGCCAGCCCACCTATACCTAGAAACGGGTGGACTGGAAGCACAGATACGCAGTATTTT. As protein: CASPPIPRNGWTGSTDTQYF. Supplemented by reference TRBV18 and TRBJ2-3, the full variable domain reads NAGVMQNPRHLVRRRGQEARLRCSPMKGHSHVYWYRQLPEEGLKFMVYLQKENIIDESGMPKERFSAEFPKEGPSILRIQQVVRGDSAAYFCASPPIPRNGWTGSTDTQYFGPGTRLTVL.

On this clonotype itself: A read error may account for a junction end that differs from germline. The V call is TRBV20-1, the J call TRBJ2-5; 7 nucleotides agree with TRBD1. CDR3 length: 12 amino acids. Germline V lookup: CDR1 DFQATT, CDR2 SNEGSKA (reference sequence). The CDR3 loop reads CSTTGSQGTQYF. The CDR3, as DNA: TGCAGTACGACAGGGAGCCAAGGGACCCAGTACTTC.

This clonotype was found many times. Here the CDR3 reads CASTKFGPSGNTGELFF. The CDR3 DNA reads as TGTGCCAGCACGAAATTTGGGCCAAGCGGGAACACCGGGGAGCTGTTTTTT. The V call is TRBV6-1, the J call TRBJ2-2; D might be TRBD2 (5 bases). Per germline, CDR1 MNHNS and CDR2 SASEGT. Trimming left V 7 bases short and J 1 base short, with 19 bases between. The CDR3 is 17 residues long.

The sample holds many counts of this clonotype. The chain carries TRBV7-8 and TRBJ2-3; tentative D call: TRBD1 (5 bases). Trimming cost V 5 bases and J 0 bases, with 9 bases left between them. From germline, CDR1 is SGHVS and CDR2 FQNEAQ. The CDR3 is 14 residues long. The chain's CDR3 is CASSPTDSTDTQYF. The CDR3 DNA is TGTGCCAGCAGCCCGACAGACAGCACAGATACGCAGTATTTT. Combining the CDR3 with reference TRBV7-8 and TRBJ2-3 gives the whole variable domain GAGVSQSPRYKVAKRGQDVALRCDPISGHVSLFWYQQALGQGPEFLTYFQNEAQLDKSGLPSDRFFAERPEGSVSTLKIQRTQQEDSAVYLCASSPTDSTDTQYFGPGTRLTVL.

There are many counts of this clonotype. This chain connects TRBV7-9 to TRBJ1-4; tentatively, D is TRBD1 (5 bases). Trimming cost V 4 bases and J 6 bases, with 9 bases left between them. The CDR3 runs to 13 residues. Germline V gives CDR1 SEHNR, CDR2 FQNEAQ (reference sequence). CDR3 nucleotides: TGTGCCAGCAGCTCCGGGACGGATGAAAAACTGTTTTTT. Its translation is CASSSGTDEKLFF.

There are many counts of this clonotype. The CDR3 reads CASSLESARNEQFF. The CDR3 region has the DNA TGCGCCAGCAGCTTGGAATCGGCTCGCAATGAGCAGTTCTTC. This sequence joins TRBV5-1 and TRBJ2-1, with D unresolved. Trimming shortened V by 0 bases and J by 6 bases, and 10 bases separated the two germline ends. The germline CDR1 and CDR2 sequences are SGHRS and YFSETQ. The CDR3 totals 14 residues.

This clonotype showed up many times. This chain links TRBV27 with TRBJ2-1; 9 bases are a match to TRBD2. CDR1 and CDR2 (germline): MNHEY, SMNVEV (reference sequence). After removal of 6 bases from V and 3 bases from J, the junction contained 6 bases not matched to a gene. The CDR3 length is 15 residues. CDR3: CASSPRGGGYNEQFF. The CDR3, as DNA: TGTGCCAGCAGCCCGCGGGGGGGAGGCTACAATGAGCAGTTCTTC.

This clonotype was detected a few times. The chain employs TRBV20-1 and TRBJ2-5; no firm D call. V shed 5 bases and J shed 4 bases, with 14 bases lying between them. The CDR3 covers 13 residues. Germline V gene data show CDR1 as DFQATT and CDR2 as SNEGSKA (reference sequence). CDR3 bases: TGCAGTGCTCCACGTGGTAGAGGAGAGACCCAGTACTTC. Translation: CSAPRGRGETQYF.

This clonotype was counted many times. The V and J genes are TRBV19 and TRBJ1-1; D not certain. V lost 5 bases to trimming and J lost 2 bases, with 12 bases between them. The V gene's germline CDR1 is LNHDA and CDR2 SQIVND (reference sequence). The CDR3 has 14 residues. CDR3 in amino acids: CASSFGRRNTEAFF. The CDR3, as DNA: TGTGCCAGTAGTTTCGGTCGGAGAAACACTGAAGCTTTCTTT.

As for this clonotype: A clone one base away is much larger, so this may be a read error. This sequence joins TRBV12-3 or TRBV12-4 and TRBJ1-5; D gene unclear. Trimming removed 5 bases at V and 4 bases at J, with 15 bases between. The CDR3 totals 15 residues. The CDR3 nucleotides read TGTGCCAGCAGTCCGACCGGGCCGCCTAATCAGCCCCAGCATTTT. As protein: CASSPTGPPNQPQHF.

This clonotype was picked up a small number of times. A much more abundant neighbour one base away suggests this may be a read error. V and J are TRBV7-8 and TRBJ2-1; D gene unclear. The CDR3 loop spans 14 amino acids. CDR1 is SGHVS and CDR2 is FQNEAQ in the germline V gene. The CDR3 protein is CACSLFNRDNEQFF. CDR3 DNA sequence: TGTGCCTGCAGCTTATTCAACCGCGACAATGAGCAGTTCTTC.

The sample holds many counts of this clonotype. This sequence joins TRBV19 and TRBJ2-1, with 12 bases identical to TRBD2. Germline V gene lookup returns CDR1 LNHDA and CDR2 SQIVND (reference sequence). Trimming at V came to 7 bases and at J to 8 bases, leaving 18 bases not matched to a gene. The CDR3 runs to 18 residues. This CDR3 is CASTPIFPPTSGSDEQFF. The CDR3 region has the DNA TGTGCCAGTACCCCTATCTTCCCTCCGACTAGCGGGAGCGATGAGCAGTTCTTC. The full variable domain, completed using reference TRBV19 and TRBJ2-1, is DGGITQSPKYLFRKEGQNVTLSCEQNLNHDAMYWYRQDPGQGLRLIYYSQIVNDFQKGDIAEGYSVSREKKESFPLTVTSAQKNPTAFYLCASTPIFPPTSGSDEQFFGPGTRLTVL.

The sample holds many counts of this clonotype. The chain has TRBV3-1 and TRBJ2-7; tentative D call: TRBD1 (5 bases). V shed 5 bases and J shed 3 bases, with 14 bases lying between them. This CDR3 spans 14 amino acids. In germline, CDR1 is LGHDT, CDR2 YNNKEL (reference sequence). In DNA, the CDR3 is TGTGCCAGCAGCGACCAGGGCCTCCGCTACGAGCAGTACTTC. This gives the protein CASSDQGLRYEQYF.

Concerning this clonotype: This could be a read error, since a much larger clone is one nucleotide away. This rearrangement joins TRBV6-2 or TRBV6-3 to TRBJ1-5; 12 bases are a match to TRBD1. This CDR3 has 18 residues. Germline CDR1 MNHEY, CDR2 SVGEGT. The CDR3 DNA follows: TGTGCCAGCAGAACCGGGACAGGGGGCTTATACTGGAATCAGTCCCAGCATTTT. It codes for CASRTGTGGLYWNQSQHF.

In its sample, this clonotype was seen many times. The rearrangement joins TRBV9 to TRBJ2-5; 14 bases map to TRBD2. Losses at the gene ends were 4 bases for V and 0 bases for J; bases not matched to a gene: 5. Per the germline V gene, CDR1 is SGDLS and CDR2 is YYNGEE. The CDR3 covers 17 residues. The CDR3 is CASSPGTSGGYQETQYF. CDR3 DNA sequence: TGTGCCAGCAGCCCCGGGACTAGCGGGGGTTACCAAGAGACCCAGTACTTC.

This clonotype appeared many times. The CDR3 coding sequence is TGTGCCAGCAGCTTAGGACGGGTCGCTGAAGCTTTCTTT. Amino acid sequence: CASSLGRVAEAFF. The gene calls are TRBV11-2 and TRBJ1-1; D is undetermined. Trimming removed 1 base from V and 6 bases from J, with 9 bases in between. CDR3 size: 13 residues. Germline V lookup: CDR1 SGHAT, CDR2 FQNNGV.

The sample holds many counts of this clonotype. This chain uses TRBV7-9 with TRBJ2-5, with D possibly TRBD2 on 5 matching bases. This CDR3 is 13 amino acids long. Trimming shortened V by 0 bases and J by 5 bases, and 7 bases separated the two germline ends. The germline V gene has CDR1 SEHNR and CDR2 FQNEAQ (reference sequence). In nucleotides, the CDR3 is TGTGCCAGCAGCTTAGCACAGCGGGAGACCCAGTACTTC. This codes for CASSLAQRETQYF.